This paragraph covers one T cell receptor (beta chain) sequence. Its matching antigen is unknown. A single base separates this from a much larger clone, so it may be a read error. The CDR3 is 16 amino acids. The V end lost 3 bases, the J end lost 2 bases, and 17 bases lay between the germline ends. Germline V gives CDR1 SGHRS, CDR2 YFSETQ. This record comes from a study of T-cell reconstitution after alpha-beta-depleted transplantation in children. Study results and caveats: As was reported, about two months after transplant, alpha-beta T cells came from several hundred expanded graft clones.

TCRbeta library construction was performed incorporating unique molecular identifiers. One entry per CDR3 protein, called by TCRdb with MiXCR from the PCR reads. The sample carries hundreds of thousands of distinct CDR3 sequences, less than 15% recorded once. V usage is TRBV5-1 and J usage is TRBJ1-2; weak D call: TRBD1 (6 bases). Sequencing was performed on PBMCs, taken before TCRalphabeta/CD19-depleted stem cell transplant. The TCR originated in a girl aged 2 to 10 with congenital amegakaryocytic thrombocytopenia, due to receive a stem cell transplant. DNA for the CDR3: TGCGCCAGCAGCTCACGCTTTGACCAGGGGAACTATGGCTACACCTTC. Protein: CASSSRFDQGNYGYTF.